This passage covers 18 T cell receptor beta chains from one sample sequenced in a study of T-cell memory formation after mild COVID-19. Using its own MiXCR run on the 5' RACE reads, TCRdb lists one record per CDR3 protein. The sample records hundreds of thousands of distinct CDR3 sequences, around 15% being singletons. Sequenced material: PBMCs or a T cell subset sorted from them (not recorded which). The receptors come from a man in his late teens or twenties who had mild COVID-19 (a few samples of this study predate the infection). Cell type and time point are not known.

With respect to this clonotype: Sequence at one end of the junction differs from germline and may be a read error. The chain carries TRBV27 and TRBJ1-5; D gene ambiguous. Germline CDR1 MNHEY, CDR2 SMNVEV (reference sequence). The CDR3 length is 12 residues. CDR3 loop: CASSSPAGTQHF. DNA of the CDR3: TGTGCAAGCAGTTCCCCAGCGGGGACCCAGCATTTT.

The rearrangement uses TRBV11-2 and TRBJ2-1; a weak D match, TRBD2 (6 bases). CDR1 is SGHAT and CDR2 is FQNNGV in the germline V gene. Between the trimmed V and J ends, which lost 1 base and 4 bases, there was a span of 11 bases. This CDR3 spans 15 amino acids. The CDR3 sequence: CASSLGAGRYNEQFF. The CDR3 nucleotides are TGTGCCAGCAGCTTAGGGGCGGGGAGATACAATGAGCAGTTCTTC.

This clonotype was found a few times. J is TRBJ2-1 and V is TRBV20-1, with D unresolved. The V gene's germline CDR1 is DFQATT and CDR2 SNEGSKA (reference sequence). This CDR3 is built from 13 residues. The V end lost 6 bases, the J end lost 6 bases, and 15 bases lay between the germline ends. The CDR3: CSARRPSGNEQFF. The CDR3, as DNA: TGCAGTGCAAGACGACCATCGGGCAATGAGCAGTTCTTC.

This chain uses TRBV6-2 or TRBV6-3 with TRBJ2-5, with a possible D match to TRBD1 (6 bases). Germline CDR1 reads MNHEY; CDR2 reads SVGEGT. This CDR3 has 14 amino acids. Trimming took 0 bases from V and 4 from J, leaving 9 bases between them. The CDR3 loop reads CASSYSPGAETQYF. CDR3 coding DNA: TGTGCCAGCAGTTACTCGCCAGGGGCAGAGACCCAGTACTTC.

The V gene is TRBV5-1, the J gene TRBJ1-2; no definite D call. The germline V and J ends were trimmed by 5 bases and 6 bases, with 14 bases remaining between them. Germline V CDR1 and CDR2: SGHRS, YFSETQ. This CDR3 is built from 13 residues. DNA for the CDR3: TGCGCCAGCAGAGGTTCCCAGACGGATGGCTACACCTTC. This codes for CASRGSQTDGYTF.

The DNA of the CDR3 is TGTGCCAGCAGCCCCCTTGAGGGGGGCTACAATGAGCAGTTCTTC. Translation gives CASSPLEGGYNEQFF. The chain couples TRBV9 to TRBJ2-1, with D perhaps matching TRBD1 or TRBD2 (6 bases each). Per germline, CDR1 SGDLS and CDR2 YYNGEE. The germline V and J ends were trimmed by 4 bases and 3 bases, with 14 bases remaining between them. CDR3 size: 15 residues.

There are a few counts of this clonotype. The chain joins TRBV6-1 to TRBJ1-2, with 8 bases identical to TRBD1. V trimming: 3 bases; J trimming: 4 bases; junction bases outside the gene matches: 4. The length of the CDR3 is 14 residues. Germline CDR1 and CDR2: MNHNS and SASEGT. The CDR3 DNA reads as TGTGCCAGCAGTGAGACTACAGGGGGCTATGGCTACACCTTC. This gives the protein CASSETTGGYGYTF.

In its sample, this clonotype was seen a few times. The J gene is TRBJ2-2, the V gene TRBV20-1, with D unclear. The CDR3 spans 13 residues. In germline, CDR1 is DFQATT, CDR2 SNEGSKA (reference sequence). V dropped 6 bases and J dropped 3 bases, with 11 bases sitting between them. Written as DNA, the CDR3 is TGCAGTGCCCGTCCGCAGGACACCGGGGAGCTGTTTTTT. It translates to CSARPQDTGELFF.

This clonotype was seen more than once but under ten times. V is TRBV6-1 and J is TRBJ2-7; D may be TRBD2 (5 bases). Looked up from germline, CDR1 is MNHNS and CDR2 is SASEGT. This CDR3 spans 13 amino acids. Trimming left V 5 bases short and J 9 bases short, with 17 bases between. CDR3 sequence reads: CASSTQQAEGQYF. The CDR3, as DNA: TGTGCCAGCAGTACTCAGCAGGCTGAGGGGCAGTACTTC.

This clonotype appeared a few times. V is TRBV20-1 and J is TRBJ1-5; 8 nucleotides agree with TRBD1. The CDR3 has 13 amino acids. V lost 6 bases to trimming and J lost 7 bases; unmatched junction nucleotides: 8. Germline V gene data show CDR1 as DFQATT and CDR2 as SNEGSKA (reference sequence). CDR3 in amino acids: CSAIQGARQPQHF. The CDR3 DNA sequence: TGCAGTGCCATTCAGGGGGCGCGACAGCCCCAGCATTTT.

This clonotype was found a few times. The chain links TRBV5-8 to TRBJ2-3; 7 bases align to TRBD2. In germline, CDR1 is SGHTS, CDR2 YDEGEE. CDR3 size: 15 residues. With 0 bases clipped from V and 4 bases from J, the junction kept 5 bases outside the gene matches. DNA for the CDR3: TGTGCCAGCAGCTTGGATCTAGGGAGGGCAGATACGCAGTATTTT. Its translation: CASSLDLGRADTQYF.

This clonotype appeared a few times. The chain joins TRBV7-9 to TRBJ1-2; 7 bases are a match to TRBD1. V lost 3 bases to trimming and J lost 3 bases; unmatched junction nucleotides: 7. This CDR3 has 15 residues. Germline V lookup: CDR1 SEHNR, CDR2 FQNEAQ (reference sequence). Written as DNA, the CDR3 is TGTGCCAGCAGCTTGGAAGCAGGGGGTGACTATGGCTACACCTTC. The encoded protein is CASSLEAGGDYGYTF.

This clonotype was recorded a few times. The chain recombines TRBV11-1 with TRBJ1-1, with TRBD1 identical over 9 bases. The J segment lost 5 bases and the V segment lost 4 bases, leaving 5 bases of the junction unmatched. In germline, CDR1 is SGHAT, CDR2 FQDESV (reference sequence). The CDR3 covers 14 residues. The CDR3 DNA is TGTGCCAGCAGCTCGTACAGGGGGCGGACTGAAGCTTTCTTT. Protein sequence: CASSSYRGRTEAFF.

This clonotype was detected a few times. This chain links TRBV3-1 with TRBJ2-2; weak D call: TRBD1 (5 bases). The CDR3 runs 12 residues. V was cut by 6 bases and J by 7 bases, with 9 bases left in between. Per germline, CDR1 LGHDT and CDR2 YNNKEL (reference sequence). CDR3 sequence (DNA): TGTGCCAGCAGTCGCCAGGGCGGGGAGCTGTTTTTT. Protein sequence: CASSRQGGELFF.

In this sample, this clonotype turned up a few times. The chain couples TRBV9 to TRBJ2-1; 7 positions agree with TRBD2. The V gene's germline CDR1 is SGDLS and CDR2 YYNGEE. V was clipped by 1 base and J by 0 bases; unmatched bases: 4. The CDR3 loop spans 16 amino acids. CDR3: CASSVTSESSYNEQFF. The CDR3 DNA is TGTGCCAGCAGCGTAACTAGCGAGAGCTCCTACAATGAGCAGTTCTTC.

The chain has TRBV29-1 and TRBJ2-3; 10 bases agree with TRBD2. After removal of 6 bases from V and 5 bases from J, the junction contained 8 bases not matched to a gene. The CDR3 is 14 residues long. In germline, CDR1 is SQVTM, CDR2 ANQGSEA. The CDR3 nucleotides are TGCAGCGTCTTTAGCGGGGGGTTAATAGATACGCAGTATTTT. This encodes CSVFSGGLIDTQYF.

The CDR3 DNA sequence: TGTGCCAGCAGTTGGCGGGACACAGATACGCAGTATTTT. This encodes CASSWRDTDTQYF. The rearrangement uses TRBV12-3 or TRBV12-4 and TRBJ2-3; maybe TRBD2 (6 bases). The V gene lost 4 bases and the J gene lost 2 bases, with 7 bases spanning the gap. The CDR3 length is 13 residues.

V usage is TRBV11-2 and J usage is TRBJ2-1, with 9 bases fitting TRBD1. J lost 8 bases, V lost 0 bases, and 5 bases had no gene match. The CDR3 length is 15 residues. Germline lookup yields CDR1 SGHAT and CDR2 FQNNGV. The CDR3 loop reads CASSLDRTGVHEQFF. DNA of the CDR3: TGTGCCAGCAGCTTAGACAGGACAGGGGTACATGAGCAGTTCTTC.